This entry lists 11 T cell receptor beta chains sequenced from one sample in a study of vaccination effects on CD4 cells after COVID-19. The antigens for these receptors are not known. Using viral peptide pools, the ViraFEST assay grew out antigen-specific CD4+ T cells prior to sequencing. With more than nine days of culture completed, CD4+ T cells were isolated. All participants had two doses of either the BNT162b2 or mRNA-1273 vaccine. Libraries were prepared by immunoSEQ multiplex PCR; TCRdb keeps only in-frame clonotypes and omits some of them. The table has some 25,000 clones, around 79% seen once. Source: CD4+ T cells from PBMCs cultured with SARS-CoV-2 spike peptides, taken after COVID-19 vaccination. These receptors were obtained from a human donor who received a COVID-19 vaccine.

This clone occurred a few times. The genes are TRBV6-5 and TRBJ1-2, with unresolved D. The CDR3 extends over 14 amino acids. Germline CDR1 reads MNHEY; CDR2 reads SVGAGI. The V end lost 2 bases, the J end lost 1 base, and 8 bases lay between the germline ends. The CDR3 nucleotides are TGTGCCAGCAGTTACGACATCGGTAACTATGGCTACACCTTC. Translated, it gives CASSYDIGNYGYTF.

The chain is built from TRBV5-5 and TRBJ2-5, with a tentative D call TRBD1 (6 bases). CDR3 length equals 13 residues. Per the germline V gene, CDR1 is SGHKS and CDR2 is YYEKEE (reference sequence). V lost 1 base and J lost 7, with 11 bases in between. CDR3 sequence (DNA): TGTGCCAGCAGCTTGCCAGGGGCTGGGACCCAGTACTTC. Its translation is CASSLPGAGTQYF. Using reference TRBV5-5 and TRBJ2-5 for the parts outside the CDR3, the full variable domain is DAGVTQSPTHLIKTRGQQVTLRCSPISGHKSVSWYQQVLGQGPQFIFQYYEKEERGRGNFPDRFSARQFPNYSSELNVNALLLGDSALYLCASSLPGAGTQYFGPGTRLLVL.

The CDR3 region is CASMVGGTFSYEQYF. CDR3 coding DNA: TGTGCCAGCATGGTTGGCGGGACATTTTCCTACGAGCAGTACTTC. J is TRBJ2-7 and V is TRBV2; D possibly matches TRBD1 or TRBD2 (6 bases each). This CDR3 region has 15 residues. V was clipped by 7 bases and J by 1 base, with 17 bases between them. Germline-derived CDR1 and CDR2 are SNHLY and FYNNEI.

The chain joins TRBV27 to TRBJ1-3, with TRBD1 as a possible D gene (5 bases). Germline-derived CDR1 and CDR2 are MNHEY and SMNVEV (reference sequence). This CDR3 contains 14 residues. Trimming removed 7 bases at V and 2 bases at J, with 12 bases between. The CDR3 bases are TGTGCCAGCAAGGGAGGGGCGGCTGGAAACACCATATATTTT. Its translation: CASKGGAAGNTIYF.

This chain uses TRBV6-5 with TRBJ2-7; D call uncertain. CDR3 size: 12 residues. Trimming removed 7 bases from V and 1 base from J, with 8 bases in between. Germline V CDR1 and CDR2: MNHEY, SVGAGI. Written as DNA, the CDR3 is TGTGCCAGCATGTCCGGATCCTACGAGCAGTACTTC. Amino acids: CASMSGSYEQYF.

The chain employs TRBV7-8 and TRBJ2-1; 7 positions agree with TRBD2. This CDR3 spans 17 amino acids. With V trimmed by 4 bases and J by 2 bases, 11 bases remained unmatched. CDR1 and CDR2 from the germline V gene are SGHVS and FQNEAQ. CDR3 sequence: CASSSSQGGITYNEQFF. In DNA, the CDR3 is TGTGCCAGCAGCTCGAGCCAGGGAGGGATAACCTACAATGAGCAGTTCTTC.

The V call is TRBV11-2, the J call TRBJ2-7; 8 bases map to TRBD1. The CDR3 spans 15 residues. V shed 6 bases, J shed 3 bases, and the junction held 10 bases outside the gene matches. The germline gives CDR1 SGHAT, CDR2 FQNNGV. The CDR3: CASSYQTGELYEQYF. CDR3 coding DNA: TGTGCCAGCAGTTACCAGACAGGGGAACTCTACGAGCAGTACTTC.

This clone was counted once. V is TRBV5-6 and J is TRBJ1-1, with a tentative D call TRBD1 (6 bases). This CDR3 has 15 amino acids. Deletions cut 3 bases from V and 2 bases from J, with 14 bases between. CDR1 and CDR2 (germline): SGHDT, YYEEEE. The CDR3 protein is CASSSTRGANTEAFF. DNA of the CDR3: TGTGCCAGCAGCTCCACTCGGGGGGCAAACACTGAAGCTTTCTTT.

A single count supports this clone. The gene calls are TRBV19 and TRBJ2-5; 7 positions agree with TRBD1. Trimming took 5 bases from V and 5 from J; bases not matched to a gene: 17. Germline CDR1 LNHDA, CDR2 SQIVND (reference sequence). The CDR3 totals 17 residues. This CDR3 reads CASSVIFPTGNGETQYF. As DNA, the CDR3 is TGTGCCAGTAGTGTAATATTCCCGACAGGGAATGGGGAGACCCAGTACTTC.

The chain uses TRBV3-1 (or the pseudogene TRBV3-2) and TRBJ2-1; 8 bases align to TRBD2. The germline V gene has CDR1 LGHDT and CDR2 YNNKEL (reference sequence). V dropped 4 bases and J dropped 13; count of bases not matched to a gene: 9. This CDR3 contains 13 residues. The CDR3 region is CASSPGGGPPQFF. The DNA for the CDR3 is TGTGCCAGCAGCCCGGGAGGGGGACCCCCCCAGTTCTTC.

The table lists this clone with a few counts. The chain links TRBV5-4 to TRBJ1-1; D may be TRBD1 (6 bases). Germline lookup yields CDR1 SGHNT and CDR2 YYREEE (reference sequence). V lost 3 bases and J lost 0, with 12 bases in between. The CDR3 has 15 residues. CDR3 in amino acids: CASSWGASLNTEAFF. Written as DNA, the CDR3 is TGTGCCAGCAGCTGGGGGGCCTCACTGAACACTGAAGCTTTCTTT.